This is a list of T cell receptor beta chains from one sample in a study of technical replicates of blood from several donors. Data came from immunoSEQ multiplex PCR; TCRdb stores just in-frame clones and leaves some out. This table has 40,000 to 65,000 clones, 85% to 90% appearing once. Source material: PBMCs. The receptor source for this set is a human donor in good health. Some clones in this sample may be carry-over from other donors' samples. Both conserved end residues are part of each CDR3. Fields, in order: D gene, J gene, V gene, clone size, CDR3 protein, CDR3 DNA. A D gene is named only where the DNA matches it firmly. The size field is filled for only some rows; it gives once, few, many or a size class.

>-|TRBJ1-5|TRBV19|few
CASSIGGLQPQHF
TGTGCCAGTAGTATCGGAGGACTACAGCCCCAGCATTTT
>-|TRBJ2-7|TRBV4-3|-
CASSQERTRLSEQYF
TGCGCCAGCAGCCAAGAGAGAACCAGGTTAAGCGAGCAGTACTTC
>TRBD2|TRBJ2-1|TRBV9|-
CASATSGSLKGQFF
TGTGCCAGCGCGACTAGCGGGAGCTTGAAGGGGCAGTTCTTC
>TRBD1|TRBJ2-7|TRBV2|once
CASRGGTGVYEQYF
TGTGCCAGCAGGGGGGGGACAGGGGTCTACGAGCAGTACTTC
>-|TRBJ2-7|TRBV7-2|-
CASSPPGRETYEQYF
TGTGCCAGCAGCCCCCCTGGTCGGGAGACTTACGAGCAGTACTTC
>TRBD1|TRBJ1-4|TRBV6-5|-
CASSYRGQNEKLFF
TGTGCCAGCAGTTACAGGGGGCAAAATGAAAAACTGTTTTTT
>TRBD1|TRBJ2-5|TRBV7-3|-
CASSVTGGGETQYF
TGTGCCAGCAGCGTGACAGGGGGGGGAGAGACCCAGTACTTC
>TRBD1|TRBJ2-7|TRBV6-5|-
CATERGGGEQYF
TGTGCCACCGAACGAGGGGGCGGCGAGCAGTACTTC
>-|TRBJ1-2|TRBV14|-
CASSQVASYGYTF
TGTGCCAGCAGCCAAGTAGCCTCCTATGGCTACACCTTC
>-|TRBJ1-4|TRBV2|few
CASSETRLSEKLFF
TGTGCCAGCAGTGAAACTAGATTAAGTGAAAAACTGTTTTTT
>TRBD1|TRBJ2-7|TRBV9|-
CASSTSPDRFGEQYF
TGTGCCAGCAGCACATCCCCGGACAGGTTTGGCGAGCAGTACTTC
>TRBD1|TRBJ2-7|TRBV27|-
CASRVTGGDEQYF
TGTGCCAGCCGCGTGACAGGGGGCGACGAGCAGTACTTC
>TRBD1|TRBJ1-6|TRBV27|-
CASSHHTTGNSPLHF
TGTGCCAGCAGCCACCACACGACAGGGAATTCACCCCTCCACTTT
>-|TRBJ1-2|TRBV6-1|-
CASSDPGDYGYTF
TGTGCCAGCAGTGACCCCGGGGACTATGGCTACACCTTC
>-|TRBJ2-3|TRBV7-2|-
CAGSYQGGADRDTQYF
TGTGCCGGCAGCTATCAAGGAGGGGCGGATAGAGATACGCAGTATTTT
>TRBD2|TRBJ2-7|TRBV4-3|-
CASSQSRGGGEQYF
TGCGCCAGCAGCCAATCTCGCGGGGGAGGAGAGCAGTACTTC
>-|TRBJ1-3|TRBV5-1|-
CASSEETGNTIYF
TGCGCCAGCAGTGAGGAGACTGGAAACACCATATATTTT
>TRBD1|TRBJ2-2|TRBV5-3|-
CARSPFCGQDRLELFF
TGTGCCAGAAGCCCGTTTTGTGGACAGGACCGTCTGGAGCTGTTTTTT
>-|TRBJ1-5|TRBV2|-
CASRGDSYNQPQHF
TGTGCCAGCAGGGGCGACAGCTACAATCAGCCCCAGCATTTT
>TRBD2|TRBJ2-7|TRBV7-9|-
CASSLGVAGNEQYF
TGTGCCAGCAGCTTAGGTGTAGCGGGGAATGAGCAGTACTTC
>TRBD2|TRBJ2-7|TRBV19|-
CASSQLGLAGNGYEQYF
TGTGCCAGTAGTCAACTGGGACTAGCGGGAAATGGCTACGAGCAGTACTTC
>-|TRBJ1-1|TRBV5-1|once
CASSGVAGEAWNTEAFF
TGCGCCAGCAGCGGGGTAGCGGGGGAAGCTTGGAACACTGAAGCTTTCTTT
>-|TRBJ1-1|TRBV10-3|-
CAIRAGVVAFF
TGTGCCATCAGGGCAGGGGTTGTAGCTTTCTTT
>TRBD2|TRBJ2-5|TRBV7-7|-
CASSVGTSAETQYF
TGTGCCAGCAGCGTAGGGACTAGCGCGGAGACCCAGTACTTC
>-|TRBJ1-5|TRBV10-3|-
CAISERRDQPQHF
TGTGCCATCAGTGAACGCAGGGATCAGCCCCAGCATTTT
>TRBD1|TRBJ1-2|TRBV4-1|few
CASSQGTGVGGYTF
TGCGCCAGCAGCCAGGGGACAGGGGTTGGTGGCTACACCTTC
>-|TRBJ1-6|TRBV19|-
CASSIGQHNSPLHF
TGTGCCAGTAGCATAGGACAGCATAATTCACCCCTCCACTTT
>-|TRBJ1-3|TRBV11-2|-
CASSQHVGQEANTIYF
TGTGCCAGCAGCCAGCACGTGGGTCAGGAGGCGAACACCATATATTTT
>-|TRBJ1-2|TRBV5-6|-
CASSYGTTNYGYTF
TGTGCCAGCAGCTACGGGACTACTAACTATGGCTACACCTTC
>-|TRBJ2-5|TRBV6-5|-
CASSRQVGGETQYF
TGTGCCAGCAGCCGGCAAGTGGGAGGTGAGACCCAGTACTTC
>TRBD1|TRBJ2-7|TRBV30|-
CAWSAGQGSYEQYF
TGTGCCTGGAGTGCCGGACAGGGATCCTACGAGCAGTACTTC
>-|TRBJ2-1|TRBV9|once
CASSVATADNEQFF
TGTGCCAGCAGCGTAGCGACAGCCGACAATGAGCAGTTCTTC
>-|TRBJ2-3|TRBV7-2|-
CASSLTADTQYF
TGTGCCAGCAGCTTGACAGCAGATACGCAGTATTTT
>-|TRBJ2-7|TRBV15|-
CATSREGGTYEQYF
TGTGCCACCAGCAGAGAAGGCGGTACCTACGAGCAGTACTTC
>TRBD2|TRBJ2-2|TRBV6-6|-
CASRSSGSDTGELFF
TGTGCCAGCAGATCTAGCGGGAGTGACACCGGGGAGCTGTTTTTT
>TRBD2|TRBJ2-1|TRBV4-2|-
CASSPSRLAGAKMNNEQFF
TGTGCCAGCAGCCCCTCCCGACTAGCGGGGGCCAAGATGAACAATGAGCAGTTCTTC
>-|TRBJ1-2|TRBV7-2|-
CASSLSRNYGYTF
TGTGCCAGCAGCTTGTCCAGGAACTATGGCTACACCTTC
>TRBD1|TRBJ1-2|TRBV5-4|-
CASSLGDRGPTIYGYTF
TGTGCCAGCAGCTTAGGGGACAGGGGTCCAACCATCTATGGCTACACCTTC
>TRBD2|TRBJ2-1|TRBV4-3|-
CASSPRLAGGNEQFF
TGCGCCAGCAGCCCCCGACTAGCGGGGGGCAATGAGCAGTTCTTC
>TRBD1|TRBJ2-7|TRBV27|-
CASSLYPGQGIEQYF
TGTGCCAGCAGTTTATATCCGGGACAGGGAATCGAGCAGTACTTC
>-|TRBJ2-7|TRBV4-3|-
CASSQDIGTGGYEQYF
TGCGCCAGCAGCCAAGATATAGGAACCGGAGGGTACGAGCAGTACTTC
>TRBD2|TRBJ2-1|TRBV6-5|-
CASSPTSGKGNEQFF
TGTGCCAGCAGTCCGACTAGCGGGAAGGGTAATGAGCAGTTCTTC
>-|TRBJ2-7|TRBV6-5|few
CASSYGGGSEQYF
TGTGCCAGCAGTTACGGGGGGGGCTCGGAGCAGTACTTC
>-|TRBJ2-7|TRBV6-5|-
CASSNDFKQYF
TGTGCCAGCAGTAACGACTTTAAGCAGTACTTC
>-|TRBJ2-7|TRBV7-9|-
CASGWLGRYEQYF
TGTGCCAGCGGGTGGCTAGGTCGCTACGAGCAGTACTTC
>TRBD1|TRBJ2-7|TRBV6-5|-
CASSYWGTGKSYEQYF
TGTGCCAGCAGTTACTGGGGGACAGGGAAGTCCTACGAGCAGTACTTC
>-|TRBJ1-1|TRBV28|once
CASSLAGSGTEAFF
TGTGCCAGCAGTTTGGCCGGGTCCGGGACTGAAGCTTTCTTT
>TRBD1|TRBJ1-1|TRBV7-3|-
CASSSRQGTEAFF
TGTGCCAGCAGCTCAAGACAGGGCACTGAAGCTTTCTTT
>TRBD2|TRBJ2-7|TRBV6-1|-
CASSEGLAYEQYF
TGTGCCAGCAGTGAAGGACTAGCATACGAGCAGTACTTC
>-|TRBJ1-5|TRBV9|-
CASSRENSNQPQHF
TGTGCCAGCAGCAGGGAGAATAGCAATCAGCCCCAGCATTTT
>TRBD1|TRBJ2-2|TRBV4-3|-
CASSPDRGSNTGELFF
TGCGCCAGCAGCCCCGACAGGGGCTCAAACACCGGGGAGCTGTTTTTT
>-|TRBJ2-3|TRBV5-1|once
CASSPTSMDTQYF
TGCGCCAGCAGCCCGACTAGTATGGATACGCAGTATTTT
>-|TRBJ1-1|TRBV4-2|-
CASSQGNRDTEAFF
TGTGCCAGCAGCCAAGGTAACAGAGACACTGAAGCTTTCTTT
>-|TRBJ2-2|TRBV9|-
CASSVQTGELFF
TGTGCCAGCAGCGTTCAAACCGGGGAGCTGTTTTTT
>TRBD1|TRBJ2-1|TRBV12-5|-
CASGLFFSGTGFDEQFF
TGTGCTAGTGGTTTGTTCTTCTCCGGGACAGGCTTCGATGAGCAGTTCTTC